This TCR beta chain originates from a study of yellow fever vaccine responses in identical twins (dated by TCRdb to about 2018). Study-level background: In the study, vaccine-responding T cell clones were precisely tracked in identical twins.

The library came from RT-PCR. The instrument given in TCRdb is Illumina HiSeq 2500. TCRdb reanalyzed the raw reads on its own, using fastp at Q25 for trimming and MiXCR for clone calling, and kept in-frame beta chains. Merged by CDR3 protein, the rows form single entries marked with the most common genes and DNA. Recorded for this sample are about 20,000 distinct CDR3 sequences; under 75% of them occurred a single time. Roughly 2.4% of the sample is held by the ten biggest clonotypes. This clonotype has only a few counts. The specificity of this receptor is unknown. No qualities accompany the bases; no much larger clone lies one base away. From its cysteine to its phenylalanine, the CDR3 spans 14 amino acids. Only the CDR3 region is kept as DNA, spanning 42 bases read in frame from base 1. Here V drops 6 bases and J drops 4 bases, and the junction holds 5 bases not matched to any gene. Paper-wide results and their limitations: According to the authors, in identical twins the way T cells responded to vaccination appeared partly convergent and partly personalized.

The chain links TRBV12-3 or TRBV12-4 with TRBJ2-2, and 7 bases in between align with TRBD1. The sequencing here drew on T cells from blood (PBMCs), unsorted or a sorted subset (not recorded which), taken before or after yellow fever vaccination (not recorded which). This clonotype was obtained from a woman younger than 35 who received the yellow fever vaccine. Donor details come from another sample of the same person, matched by shared clones. CDR3 reads: CASRPGTVTGELFF. The DNA sequence reads TGTGCCAGCAGGCCCGGGACAGTCACCGGGGAGCTGTTTTTT.